Listed here are 25 T cell receptor beta chains from one sample, sequenced in a study of cytomegalovirus exposure and HLA in healthy donors. Use of 60 Vbeta and 13 Jbeta primers characterized the PCR. The assay was immunoSEQ multiplex PCR, and TCRdb's table has in-frame clones only and misses some. The data hold some 100,000 clones, with around two thirds observed a single time. The specimen was PBMCs. These receptors were obtained from a young woman in good health and CMV-seropositive.

The chain links TRBV4-2 to TRBJ2-7; a possible D gene is TRBD2 (6 bases). This CDR3 has 16 amino acids. The V gene lost 0 bases and the J gene lost 2 bases, with 14 bases spanning the gap. CDR1 and CDR2 (germline): LGHNA, YNFKEQ. The CDR3: CASSQERGSPTYEQYF. CDR3 sequence (DNA): TGTGCCAGCAGCCAAGAGCGGGGATCCCCTACCTACGAGCAGTACTTC.

The rearrangement joins TRBV7-3 to TRBJ2-1; 10 bases agree with TRBD2. CDR3 length equals 20 residues. Germline CDR1 and CDR2: SGHTA and FQGTGA. V lost 5 bases and J lost 5; bases outside the gene matches: 21. CDR3 in DNA: TGTGCCAGCAGCCCTTCGCCCCTAGCGGGGGTCTCGGTCGTCGACAATGAGCAGTTCTTC. Translated, it gives CASSPSPLAGVSVVDNEQFF.

The V and J genes are TRBV12-5 and TRBJ1-5; D is unclear. Germline lookup yields CDR1 LGHNT and CDR2 FRNRAP. Trimming stripped 6 bases from V and 2 bases from J, with 8 bases between. The CDR3 has 13 residues. CDR3 DNA sequence: TGTGCTAGTGGCCTCTCGGGCAATCAGCCCCAGCATTTT. As protein: CASGLSGNQPQHF.

The CDR3 reads CASSPRVGADTQYF. The CDR3 DNA follows: TGTGCCAGCTCACCACGGGTAGGGGCAGATACGCAGTATTTT. The rearrangement uses TRBV18 and TRBJ2-3, with TRBD1 as a possible D gene (5 bases). Deletions cut 1 base from V and 4 bases from J, with 9 bases between. Germline V CDR1 and CDR2: KGHSH, LQKENI. The CDR3 runs 14 residues.

The chain links TRBV7-2 to TRBJ2-5; TRBD1 agrees at 8 bases. Germline lookup yields CDR1 SGHTA and CDR2 FQGNSA. This CDR3 is built from 13 residues. The trim removed 6 bases at V and 5 bases at J, leaving 5 bases unmatched. CDR3 nucleotides: TGTGCCAGCAGTCCCGACAGGGGTGAGACCCAGTACTTC. This encodes CASSPDRGETQYF.

This clone showed up just a few times. The gene calls are TRBV4-3 and TRBJ2-3; 7 bases agree with TRBD1. V lost 0 bases to trimming and J lost 3 bases; unmatched junction nucleotides: 3. The V gene's germline CDR1 is LGHNA and CDR2 YSLEER. The CDR3 contains 15 residues. This CDR3 reads CASSQDHRGTDTQYF. CDR3 DNA: TGCGCCAGCAGCCAAGATCACAGGGGAACAGATACGCAGTATTTT.

This clone has more than one count but fewer than ten. The genes are TRBV19 and TRBJ1-1; 8 bases are shared with TRBD1. CDR3 length: 14 amino acids. Germline-derived CDR1 and CDR2 are LNHDA and SQIVND (reference sequence). V gave up 8 bases and J gave up 1 base; unmatched junction bases: 6. CDR3 sequence: CASLRQGTNTEAFF. The CDR3 DNA is TGTGCCAGTCTAAGACAGGGGACGAACACTGAAGCTTTCTTT.

This chain connects TRBV6-5 to TRBJ1-1; 8 nucleotides agree with TRBD1. The V gene's germline CDR1 is MNHEY and CDR2 SVGAGI. The length of the CDR3 is 15 residues. Trimming removed 8 bases from V and 0 bases from J; junction bases left unmatched: 8. CDR3 protein: CASCRSDRVNTEAFF. The CDR3 region has the DNA TGTGCCAGCTGCCGTTCGGACAGGGTGAACACTGAAGCTTTCTTT.

J is TRBJ2-1 and V is TRBV2; 11 bases map to TRBD2. The CDR3 is made up of 15 amino acids. Germline loops: CDR1 SNHLY, CDR2 FYNNEI. The trim removed 6 bases at V and 8 bases at J, leaving 9 bases unmatched. This chain's CDR3 is CASSESSGGQYEQFF. CDR3 nucleotide sequence: TGTGCCAGCAGCGAGTCTAGCGGGGGGCAGTATGAGCAGTTCTTC.

V is TRBV7-2 and J is TRBJ2-7; TRBD1 is a possible D gene (6 bases). V lost 5 bases and J lost 6, with 20 bases in between. Germline CDR1 and CDR2: SGHTA and FQGNSA. The CDR3 is 15 residues long. Written as DNA, the CDR3 is TGTGCCAGCAGCGCCGACAGGCTACCGGCCAGCGAGCAGTACTTC. Translating it yields CASSADRLPASEQYF.

The rearrangement uses TRBV9 and TRBJ1-4; 9 bases map to TRBD1. After removal of 3 bases from V and 6 bases from J, the junction contained 6 bases not matched to a gene. Germline V lookup: CDR1 SGDLS, CDR2 YYNGEE. The CDR3 contains 15 residues. CDR3: CASSANGQGYEKLFF. As DNA, the CDR3 is TGTGCCAGCAGCGCAAATGGACAGGGGTATGAAAAACTGTTTTTT.

This clone has a handful of counts. The chain has TRBV27 and TRBJ1-2; TRBD1 matches at 7 bases. The CDR3 runs to 14 residues. Per germline, CDR1 MNHEY and CDR2 SMNVEV (reference sequence). V lost 10 bases and J lost 0; bases outside the gene matches: 8. Here the CDR3 reads CATSPGTANYGYTF. CDR3 DNA sequence: TGTGCCACCTCTCCTGGGACAGCTAACTATGGCTACACCTTC.

V usage is TRBV5-1 and J usage is TRBJ1-2; D not certain. CDR1 and CDR2 (germline): SGHRS, YFSETQ. Between the trimmed V and J ends, which lost 4 bases and 5 bases, there was a span of 18 bases. The CDR3 spans 15 residues. The DNA for the CDR3 is TGCGCCAGCAGCATGCCCCTGACTGGCCCATATGGCTACACCTTC. Translated: CASSMPLTGPYGYTF.

This clone has a single count. The V call is TRBV4-2, the J call TRBJ2-7, with 8 nucleotides matching TRBD1. Germline assignment: CDR1 LGHNA and CDR2 YNFKEQ. V dropped 1 base and J dropped 2; count of bases not matched to a gene: 4. CDR3 length: 15 residues. The CDR3: CASSQGQTGAYEQYF. CDR3 sequence (DNA): TGTGCCAGCAGCCAAGGCCAGACAGGGGCCTACGAGCAGTACTTC.

The table lists this clone with a count of one. This rearrangement joins TRBV7-9 to TRBJ1-2, with no clear D. The length of the CDR3 is 15 residues. Trimming left V 3 bases short and J 0 bases short, with 11 bases between. Per germline, CDR1 SEHNR and CDR2 FQNEAQ (reference sequence). CDR3 coding DNA: TGTGCCAGCAGCTTGGGCAGCTCTCCTAACTATGGCTACACCTTC. Residues: CASSLGSSPNYGYTF.

V is TRBV13 and J is TRBJ2-7; no clear D gene. V lost 2 bases to trimming and J lost 6 bases, with 11 bases between them. CDR3 length equals 13 residues. Germline V gene lookup returns CDR1 PRHDT and CDR2 FYEKMQ (reference sequence). The CDR3 loop is CASSLNENREQYF. CDR3 DNA sequence: TGTGCCAGCAGCTTAAACGAGAACCGCGAGCAGTACTTC.

V usage is TRBV27 and J usage is TRBJ1-2; no definite D call. Trimming left V 6 bases short and J 4 bases short, with 12 bases between. Per the germline V gene, CDR1 is MNHEY and CDR2 is SMNVEV (reference sequence). This CDR3 is built from 13 residues. In DNA, the CDR3 is TGTGCCAGCAGCATAGGCCCAGGCTATGGCTACACCTTC. This sequence encodes CASSIGPGYGYTF.

A single count supports this clone. The rearrangement uses TRBV10-1 and TRBJ2-2, with a possible D match to TRBD1 (5 bases). V was shortened by 7 bases and J by 7 bases, with 28 bases between the two germline ends. Per germline, CDR1 WNHNN and CDR2 SYGVQD (reference sequence). This CDR3 has 18 amino acids. DNA of the CDR3: TGCGCCAGCATCCCCCTCCCAGAAGGGCAGGGCGGAAACGGGGAGCTGTTTTTT. This sequence encodes CASIPLPEGQGGNGELFF.

This chain joins TRBV10-1 and TRBJ2-7; 11 nucleotides match TRBD2. Germline lookup yields CDR1 WNHNN and CDR2 SYGVQD (reference sequence). The CDR3 is made up of 18 amino acids. V was clipped by 0 bases and J by 2 bases; unmatched bases: 9. The CDR3 DNA reads TGCGCCAGCAGTGAGTCGTTCTCTCCTAGCGGGAGGCCCTACGAGCAGTACTTC. Amino acid sequence: CASSESFSPSGRPYEQYF.

CDR3 protein: CASSIGPGGGSQPQHF. The CDR3 DNA reads as TGTGCCAGTAGTATTGGCCCGGGAGGGGGCAGTCAGCCCCAGCATTTT. This chain joins TRBV19 and TRBJ1-5; TRBD1 aligns across 7 bases. This CDR3 comprises 16 residues. The V segment lost 3 bases and the J segment 6 bases; nucleotides outside the gene matches: 11. The germline V gene has CDR1 LNHDA and CDR2 SQIVND (reference sequence).

The chain has TRBV7-2 and TRBJ2-7; weak D call: TRBD1 (5 bases). The V end was cut by 5 bases, the J end by 2 bases, with 19 bases between. This CDR3 spans 16 amino acids. The germline V gene has CDR1 SGHTA and CDR2 FQGNSA. For the CDR3, the DNA is TGTGCCAGCAGCCTAAGAAACCCAGGGTCGGCCTACGAGCAGTACTTC. This gives the protein CASSLRNPGSAYEQYF.

This clone was observed a handful of times. This chain joins TRBV18 and TRBJ1-1, with a weak D call TRBD1 (5 bases). CDR3 length equals 15 residues. Between the trimmed V and J ends, which lost 0 bases and 5 bases, there was a span of 13 bases. From germline, CDR1 is KGHSH and CDR2 LQKENI. DNA for the CDR3: TGTGCCAGCTCACCACCTACAGGAGGGAGAACTGAAGCTTTCTTT. Translated, it gives CASSPPTGGRTEAFF.

The chain has TRBV27 and TRBJ1-1, with a weak D call TRBD1 (5 bases). Trimming shortened V by 1 base and J by 6 bases, and 9 bases separated the two germline ends. Germline CDR1 MNHEY, CDR2 SMNVEV (reference sequence). CDR3 length equals 13 residues. The CDR3 here is CASSLWQGSEAFF. CDR3 coding DNA: TGTGCCAGCAGTTTATGGCAGGGCTCTGAAGCTTTCTTT.

The genes are TRBV4-1 and TRBJ2-7; 8 nucleotides agree with TRBD1. Germline V gene lookup returns CDR1 MGHRA and CDR2 YSYEKL. The V segment lost 4 bases and the J segment 2 bases; nucleotides outside the gene matches: 7. The CDR3 runs 15 residues. This chain's CDR3 is CASSPLQGATYEQYF. CDR3 nucleotide sequence: TGCGCCAGCAGCCCCCTCCAGGGGGCAACCTACGAGCAGTACTTC.

In its sample, this clone was seen a few times. The chain couples TRBV28 to TRBJ1-2; maybe TRBD1 (6 bases). The CDR3 sequence is 16 residues long. V was cut by 3 bases and J by 4 bases, with 18 bases left in between. Germline lookup yields CDR1 MDHEN and CDR2 SYDVKM. CDR3 nucleotide sequence: TGTGCCAGCAGTTTGGTCCTCAGCAGGGGTGGCTATGGCTACACCTTC. Translated, it gives CASSLVLSRGGYGYTF.